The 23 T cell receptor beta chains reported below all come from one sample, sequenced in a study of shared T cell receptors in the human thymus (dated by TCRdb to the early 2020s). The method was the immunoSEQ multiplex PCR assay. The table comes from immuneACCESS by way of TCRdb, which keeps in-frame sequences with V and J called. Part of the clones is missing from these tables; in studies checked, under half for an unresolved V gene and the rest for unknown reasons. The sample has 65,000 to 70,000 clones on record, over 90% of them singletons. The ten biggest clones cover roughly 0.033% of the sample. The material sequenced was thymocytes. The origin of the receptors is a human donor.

This chain's CDR3 is CASSLGHDNEQFF. In DNA form, the CDR3 reads TGTGCCAGCAGTTTGGGCCATGACAATGAGCAGTTCTTC. This chain joins TRBV27 and TRBJ2-1; no clear D gene. V lost 3 bases and J lost 5, with 8 bases in between. This CDR3 comprises 13 residues. CDR1 MNHEY and CDR2 SMNVEV come from the germline V gene (reference sequence).

The CDR3 DNA sequence: TGTGCCAGCAGCTTAGGAGGGATGAACGAGCAGTACTTC. As protein: CASSLGGMNEQYF. The V call is TRBV7-2, the J call TRBJ2-7, with a weak D call TRBD2 (5 bases). Germline V gene lookup returns CDR1 SGHTA and CDR2 FQGNSA. The CDR3 runs to 13 residues. With 1 base removed from V and 5 bases from J, the gap between germline ends came to 9 bases.

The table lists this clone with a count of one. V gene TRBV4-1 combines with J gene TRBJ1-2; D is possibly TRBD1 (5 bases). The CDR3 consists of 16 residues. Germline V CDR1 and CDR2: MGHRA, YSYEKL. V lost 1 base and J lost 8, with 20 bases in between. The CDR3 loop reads CASSQGKVLGGLGYTF. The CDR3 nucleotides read TGCGCCAGCAGCCAAGGCAAGGTACTCGGGGGACTAGGCTACACCTTC.

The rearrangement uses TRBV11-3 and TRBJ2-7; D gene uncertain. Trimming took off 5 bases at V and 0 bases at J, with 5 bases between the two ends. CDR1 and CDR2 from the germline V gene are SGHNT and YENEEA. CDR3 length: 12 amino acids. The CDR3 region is CASSPTSYEQYF. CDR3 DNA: TGTGCCAGCAGCCCTACCTCCTACGAGCAGTACTTC. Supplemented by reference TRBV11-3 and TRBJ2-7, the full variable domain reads EAGVVQSPRYKIIEKKQPVAFWCNPISGHNTLYWYLQNLGQGPELLIRYENEEAVDDSQLPKDRFSAERLKGVDSTLKIQPAELGDSAVYLCASSPTSYEQYFGPGTRLTVT.

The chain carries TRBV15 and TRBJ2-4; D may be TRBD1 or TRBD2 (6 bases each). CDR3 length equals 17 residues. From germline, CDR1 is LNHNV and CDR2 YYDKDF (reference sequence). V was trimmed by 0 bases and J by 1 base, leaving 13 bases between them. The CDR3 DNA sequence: TGTGCCACCAGCAGAGATGGGGGGCCGCGGGCCAAAAACATTCAGTACTTC. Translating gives CATSRDGGPRAKNIQYF.

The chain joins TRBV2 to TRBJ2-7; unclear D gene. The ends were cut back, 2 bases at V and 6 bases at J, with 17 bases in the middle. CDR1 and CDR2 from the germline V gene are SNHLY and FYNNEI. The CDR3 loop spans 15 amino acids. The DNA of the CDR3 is TGTGCCAGCAGTGAATGTTTTGTTCGCCTGTGCGAGCAGTACTTC. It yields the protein CASSECFVRLCEQYF.

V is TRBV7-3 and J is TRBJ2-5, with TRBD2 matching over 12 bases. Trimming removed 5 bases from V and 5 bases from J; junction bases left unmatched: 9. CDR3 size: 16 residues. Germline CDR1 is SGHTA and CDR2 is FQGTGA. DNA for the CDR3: TGTGCCAGCAGCGCTAGCGGGGGGGCCGATCCGGAGACCCAGTACTTC. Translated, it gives CASSASGGADPETQYF.

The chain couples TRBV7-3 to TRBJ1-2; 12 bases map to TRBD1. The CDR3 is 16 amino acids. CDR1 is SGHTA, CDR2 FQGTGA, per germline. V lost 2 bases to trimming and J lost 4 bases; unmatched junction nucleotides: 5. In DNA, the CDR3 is TGTGCCAGCAGCTTACATCGGGACAGGGGGCCCTATGGCTACACCTTC. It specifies CASSLHRDRGPYGYTF.

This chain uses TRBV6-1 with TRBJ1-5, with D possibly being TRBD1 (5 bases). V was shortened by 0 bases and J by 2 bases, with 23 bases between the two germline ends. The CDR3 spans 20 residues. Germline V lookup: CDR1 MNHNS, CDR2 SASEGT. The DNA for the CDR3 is TGTGCCAGCAGTGAAGCCTCCCGAGCGGACACCCGTATCCGCAATCAGCCCCAGCATTTT. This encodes CASSEASRADTRIRNQPQHF.

The CDR3 reads CASSLAPSGGAHEQFF. Here the CDR3 DNA reads TGTGCCAGCAGCTTAGCCCCTAGCGGGGGGGCCCATGAGCAGTTCTTC. V usage is TRBV7-2 and J usage is TRBJ2-1; 12 bases match TRBD2. Germline V gene data show CDR1 as SGHTA and CDR2 as FQGNSA. The CDR3 consists of 16 residues. V was clipped by 0 bases and J by 8 bases; unmatched bases: 5.

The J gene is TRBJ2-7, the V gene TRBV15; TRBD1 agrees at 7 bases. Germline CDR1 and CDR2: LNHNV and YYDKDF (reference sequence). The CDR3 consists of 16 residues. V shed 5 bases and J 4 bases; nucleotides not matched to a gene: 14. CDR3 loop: CATSAVTGTELYEQYF. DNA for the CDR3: TGTGCCACCAGCGCGGTTACCGGGACAGAACTTTACGAGCAGTACTTC.

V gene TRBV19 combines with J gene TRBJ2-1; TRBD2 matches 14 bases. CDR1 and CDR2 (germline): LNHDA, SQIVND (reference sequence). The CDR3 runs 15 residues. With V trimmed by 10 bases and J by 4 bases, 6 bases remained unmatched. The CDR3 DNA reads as TGTGCCATTGGGACTAGCGGGGGAACGTACAATGAGCAGTTCTTC. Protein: CAIGTSGGTYNEQFF. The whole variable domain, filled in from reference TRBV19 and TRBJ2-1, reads DGGITQSPKYLFRKEGQNVTLSCEQNLNHDAMYWYRQDPGQGLRLIYYSQIVNDFQKGDIAEGYSVSREKKESFPLTVTSAQKNPTAFYLCAIGTSGGTYNEQFFGPGTRLTVL.

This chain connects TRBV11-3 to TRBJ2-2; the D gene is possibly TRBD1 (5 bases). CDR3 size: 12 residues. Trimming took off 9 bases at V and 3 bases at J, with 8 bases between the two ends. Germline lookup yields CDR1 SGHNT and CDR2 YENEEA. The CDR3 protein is CASDSYTGELFF. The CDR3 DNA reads TGTGCCAGTGACAGTTACACCGGGGAGCTGTTTTTT.

The CDR3 reads CASSQETDRAGYTF. For the CDR3, the DNA is TGCGCCAGCAGCCAAGAAACGGACAGGGCGGGGTACACCTTC. The V and J genes are TRBV4-3 and TRBJ1-2; 8 positions match TRBD1. V lost 0 bases, J lost 11 bases, and 8 bases stayed unmatched. This CDR3 region has 14 residues. Per germline, CDR1 LGHNA and CDR2 YSLEER.

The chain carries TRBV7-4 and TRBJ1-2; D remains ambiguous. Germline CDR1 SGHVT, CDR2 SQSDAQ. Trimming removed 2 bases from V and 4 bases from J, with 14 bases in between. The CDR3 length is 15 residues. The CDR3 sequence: CASSLSSKHLYGYTF. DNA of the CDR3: TGTGCCAGCAGCTTATCCTCGAAGCACCTCTATGGCTACACCTTC.

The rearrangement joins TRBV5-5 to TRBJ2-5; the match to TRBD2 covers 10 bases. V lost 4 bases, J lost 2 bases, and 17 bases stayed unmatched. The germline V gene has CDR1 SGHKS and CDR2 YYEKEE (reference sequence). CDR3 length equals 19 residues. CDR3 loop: CASSRNEITSGVTQETQYF. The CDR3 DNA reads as TGTGCCAGCAGCCGAAACGAGATAACTAGCGGGGTTACGCAAGAGACCCAGTACTTC. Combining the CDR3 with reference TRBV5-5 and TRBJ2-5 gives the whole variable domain DAGVTQSPTHLIKTRGQQVTLRCSPISGHKSVSWYQQVLGQGPQFIFQYYEKEERGRGNFPDRFSARQFPNYSSELNVNALLLGDSALYLCASSRNEITSGVTQETQYFGPGTRLLVL.

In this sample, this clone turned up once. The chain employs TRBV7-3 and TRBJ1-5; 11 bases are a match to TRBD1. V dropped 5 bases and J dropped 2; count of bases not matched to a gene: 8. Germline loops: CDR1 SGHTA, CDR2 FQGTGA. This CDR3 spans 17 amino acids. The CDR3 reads CASSLQDRGRGNQPQHF. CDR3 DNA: TGTGCCAGCAGCCTCCAGGACAGGGGGCGCGGCAATCAGCCCCAGCATTTT.

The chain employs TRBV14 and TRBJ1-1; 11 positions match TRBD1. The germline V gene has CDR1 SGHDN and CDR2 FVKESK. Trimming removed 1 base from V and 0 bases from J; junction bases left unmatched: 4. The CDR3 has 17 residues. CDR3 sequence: CASSQGGQGVLNTEAFF. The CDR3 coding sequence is TGTGCCAGCAGCCAAGGGGGACAGGGGGTACTGAACACTGAAGCTTTCTTT. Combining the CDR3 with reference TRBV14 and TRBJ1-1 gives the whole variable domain EAGVTQFPSHSVIEKGQTVTLRCDPISGHDNLYWYRRVMGKEIKFLLHFVKESKQDESGMPNNRFLAERTGGTYSTLKVQPAELEDSGVYFCASSQGGQGVLNTEAFFGQGTRLTVV.

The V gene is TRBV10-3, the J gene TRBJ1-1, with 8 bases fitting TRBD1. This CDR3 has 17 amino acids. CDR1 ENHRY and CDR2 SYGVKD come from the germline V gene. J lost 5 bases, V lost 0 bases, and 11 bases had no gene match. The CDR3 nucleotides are TGTGCCATCAGTGAGTCGATGAGGGCAGGGGGCGTAACTGAAGCTTTCTTT. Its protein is CAISESMRAGGVTEAFF.

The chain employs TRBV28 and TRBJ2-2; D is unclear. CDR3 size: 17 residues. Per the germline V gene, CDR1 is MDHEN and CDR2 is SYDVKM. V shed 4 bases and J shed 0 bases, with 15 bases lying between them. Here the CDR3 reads CASSSQTRTANTGELFF. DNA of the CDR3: TGTGCCAGCAGTTCGCAGACTCGGACCGCGAACACCGGGGAGCTGTTTTTT.

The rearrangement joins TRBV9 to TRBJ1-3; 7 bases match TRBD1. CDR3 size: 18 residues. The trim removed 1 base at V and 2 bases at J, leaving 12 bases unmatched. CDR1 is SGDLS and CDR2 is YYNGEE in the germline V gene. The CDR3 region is CASSVRGTSGQAGNTIYF. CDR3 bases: TGTGCCAGCAGCGTACGGGGTACGTCCGGACAGGCTGGAAACACCATATATTTT. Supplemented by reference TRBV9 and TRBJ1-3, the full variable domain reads DSGVTQTPKHLITATGQRVTLRCSPRSGDLSVYWYQQSLDQGLQFLIQYYNGEERAKGNILERFSAQQFPDLHSELNLSSLELGDSALYFCASSVRGTSGQAGNTIYFGEGSWLTVV.

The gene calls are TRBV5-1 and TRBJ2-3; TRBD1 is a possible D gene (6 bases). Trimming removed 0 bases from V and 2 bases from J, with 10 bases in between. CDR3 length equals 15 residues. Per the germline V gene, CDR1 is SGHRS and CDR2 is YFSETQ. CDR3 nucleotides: TGCGCCAGCAGCTTGGTAGCAGGGGCCACAGATACGCAGTATTTT. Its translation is CASSLVAGATDTQYF.

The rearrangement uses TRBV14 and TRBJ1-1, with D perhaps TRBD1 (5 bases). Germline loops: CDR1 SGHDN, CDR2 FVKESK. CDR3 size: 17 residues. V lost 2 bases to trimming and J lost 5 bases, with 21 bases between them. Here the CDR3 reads CASSQFLKGSEATEAFF. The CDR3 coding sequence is TGTGCCAGCAGCCAATTTCTTAAGGGGAGTGAGGCAACTGAAGCTTTCTTT.